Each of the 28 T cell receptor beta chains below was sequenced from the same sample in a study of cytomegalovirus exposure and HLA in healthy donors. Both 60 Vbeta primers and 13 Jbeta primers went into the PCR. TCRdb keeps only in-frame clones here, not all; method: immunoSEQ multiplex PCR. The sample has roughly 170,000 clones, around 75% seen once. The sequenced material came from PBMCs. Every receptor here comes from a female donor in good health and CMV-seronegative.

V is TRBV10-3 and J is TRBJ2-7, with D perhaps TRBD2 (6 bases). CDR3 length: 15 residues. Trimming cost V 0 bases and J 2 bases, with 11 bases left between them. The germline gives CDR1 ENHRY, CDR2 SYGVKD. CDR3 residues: CAISESTGGAYEQYF. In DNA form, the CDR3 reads TGTGCCATCAGTGAGTCAACAGGAGGGGCCTACGAGCAGTACTTC.

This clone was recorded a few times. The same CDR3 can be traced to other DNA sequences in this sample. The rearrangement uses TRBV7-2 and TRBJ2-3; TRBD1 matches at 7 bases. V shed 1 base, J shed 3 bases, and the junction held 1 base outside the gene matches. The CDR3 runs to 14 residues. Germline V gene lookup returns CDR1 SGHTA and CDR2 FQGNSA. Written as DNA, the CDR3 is TGTGCCAGCAGCTTAGGACAGGGTACAGATACGCAGTATTTT. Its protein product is CASSLGQGTDTQYF.

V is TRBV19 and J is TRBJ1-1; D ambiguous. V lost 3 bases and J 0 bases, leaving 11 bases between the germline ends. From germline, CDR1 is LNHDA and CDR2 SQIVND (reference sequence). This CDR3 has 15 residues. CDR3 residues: CASSINGLLNTEAFF. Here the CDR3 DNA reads TGTGCCAGTAGTATTAACGGTCTCCTGAACACTGAAGCTTTCTTT.

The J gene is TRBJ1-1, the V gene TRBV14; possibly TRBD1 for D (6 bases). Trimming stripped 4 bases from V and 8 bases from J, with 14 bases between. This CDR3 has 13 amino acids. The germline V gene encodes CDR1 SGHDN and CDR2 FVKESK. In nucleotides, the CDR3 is TGTGCCAGCAGCCTACAACAGGGTACCGAAGCTTTCTTT. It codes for CASSLQQGTEAFF.

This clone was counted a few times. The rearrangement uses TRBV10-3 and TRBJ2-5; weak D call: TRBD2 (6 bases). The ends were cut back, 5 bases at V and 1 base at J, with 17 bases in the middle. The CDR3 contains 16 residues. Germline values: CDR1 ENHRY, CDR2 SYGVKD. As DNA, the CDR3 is TGTGCCATCAGTCCCGCGGGACGGGGGACCCAAGAGACCCAGTACTTC. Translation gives CAISPAGRGTQETQYF.

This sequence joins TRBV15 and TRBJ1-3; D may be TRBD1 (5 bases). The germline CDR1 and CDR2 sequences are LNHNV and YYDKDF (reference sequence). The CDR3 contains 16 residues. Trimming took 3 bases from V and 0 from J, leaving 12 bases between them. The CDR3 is CATSRPDRISGNTIYF. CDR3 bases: TGTGCCACCAGCAGGCCCGACAGAATCTCTGGAAACACCATATATTTT.

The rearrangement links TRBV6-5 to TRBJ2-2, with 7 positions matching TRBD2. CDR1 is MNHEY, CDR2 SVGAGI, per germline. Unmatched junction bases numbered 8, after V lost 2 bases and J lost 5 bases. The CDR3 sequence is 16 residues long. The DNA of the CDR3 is TGTGCCAGCAGTTACATGGGGGGGAGTGGGACCGGGGAGCTGTTTTTT. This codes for CASSYMGGSGTGELFF.

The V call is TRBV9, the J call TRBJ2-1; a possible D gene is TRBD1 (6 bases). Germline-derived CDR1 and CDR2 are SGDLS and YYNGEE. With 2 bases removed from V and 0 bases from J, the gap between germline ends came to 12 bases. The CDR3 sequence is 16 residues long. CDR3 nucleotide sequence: TGTGCCAGCAGCGTGACCCAGGGGAGCTCCTACAATGAGCAGTTCTTC. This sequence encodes CASSVTQGSSYNEQFF.

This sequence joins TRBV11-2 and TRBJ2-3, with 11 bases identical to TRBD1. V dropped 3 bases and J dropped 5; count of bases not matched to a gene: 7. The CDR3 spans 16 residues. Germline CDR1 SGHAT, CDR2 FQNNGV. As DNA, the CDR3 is TGTGCCAGCAGCTTTACCGGGACAGGGGGAGAAGATACGCAGTATTTT. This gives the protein CASSFTGTGGEDTQYF. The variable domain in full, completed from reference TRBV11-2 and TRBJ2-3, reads EAGVAQSPRYKIIEKRQSVAFWCNPISGHATLYWYQQILGQGPKLLIQFQNNGVVDDSQLPKDRFSAERLKGVDSTLKIQPAKLEDSAVYLCASSFTGTGGEDTQYFGPGTRLTVL.

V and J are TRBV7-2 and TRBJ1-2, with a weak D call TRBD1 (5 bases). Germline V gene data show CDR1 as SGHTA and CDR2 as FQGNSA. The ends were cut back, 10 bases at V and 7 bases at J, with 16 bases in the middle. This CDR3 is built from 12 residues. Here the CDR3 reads CATRTGIRGYTF. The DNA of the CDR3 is TGTGCCACCCGAACAGGAATTCGTGGCTACACCTTC.

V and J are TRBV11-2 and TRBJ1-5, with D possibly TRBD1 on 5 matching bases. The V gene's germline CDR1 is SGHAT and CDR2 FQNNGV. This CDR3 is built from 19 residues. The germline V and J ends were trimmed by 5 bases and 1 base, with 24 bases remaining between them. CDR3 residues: CASSPGDSKGRRSNQPQHF. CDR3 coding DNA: TGTGCCAGCAGCCCGGGCGATAGCAAGGGGAGGAGGAGCAATCAGCCCCAGCATTTT.

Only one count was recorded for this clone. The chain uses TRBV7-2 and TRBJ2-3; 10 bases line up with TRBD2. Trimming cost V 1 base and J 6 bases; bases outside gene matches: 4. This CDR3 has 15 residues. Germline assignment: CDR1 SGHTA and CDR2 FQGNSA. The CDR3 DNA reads TGTGCCAGCAGCTTAGTCGAGCGGGGGGGTGATACGCAGTATTTT. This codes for CASSLVERGGDTQYF.

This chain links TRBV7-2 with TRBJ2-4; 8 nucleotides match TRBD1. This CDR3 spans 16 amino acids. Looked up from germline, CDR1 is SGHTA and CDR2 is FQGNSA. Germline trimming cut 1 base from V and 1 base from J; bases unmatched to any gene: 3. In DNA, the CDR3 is TGTGCCAGCAGCTTAGGTCAGGGGGCTGCCAAAAACATTCAGTACTTC. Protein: CASSLGQGAAKNIQYF.

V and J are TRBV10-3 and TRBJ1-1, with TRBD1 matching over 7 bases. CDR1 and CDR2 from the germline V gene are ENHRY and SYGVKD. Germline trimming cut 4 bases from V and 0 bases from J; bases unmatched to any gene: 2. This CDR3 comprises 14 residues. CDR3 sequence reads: CAISVTGVNTEAFF. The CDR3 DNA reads TGTGCCATCAGTGTCACAGGGGTGAACACTGAAGCTTTCTTT.

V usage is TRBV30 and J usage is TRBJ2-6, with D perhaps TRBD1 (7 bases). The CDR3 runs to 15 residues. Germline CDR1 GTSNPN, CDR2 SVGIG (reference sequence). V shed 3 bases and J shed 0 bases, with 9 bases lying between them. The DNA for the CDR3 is TGTGCCTGGAGCCAGGGGGGCTCTGGGGCCAACGTCCTGACTTTC. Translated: CAWSQGGSGANVLTF.

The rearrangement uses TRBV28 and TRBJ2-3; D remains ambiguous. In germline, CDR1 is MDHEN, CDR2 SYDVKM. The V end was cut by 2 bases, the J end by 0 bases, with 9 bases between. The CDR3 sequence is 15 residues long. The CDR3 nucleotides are TGTGCCAGCAGTTTAATAGCTACTAGCACAGATACGCAGTATTTT. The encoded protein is CASSLIATSTDTQYF.

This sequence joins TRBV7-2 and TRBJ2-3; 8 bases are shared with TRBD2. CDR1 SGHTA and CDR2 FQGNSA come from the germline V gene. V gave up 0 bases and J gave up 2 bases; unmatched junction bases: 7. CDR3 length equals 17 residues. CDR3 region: CASSLALAGLITDTQYF. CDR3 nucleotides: TGTGCCAGCAGCTTAGCGTTAGCGGGGCTCATCACAGATACGCAGTATTTT.

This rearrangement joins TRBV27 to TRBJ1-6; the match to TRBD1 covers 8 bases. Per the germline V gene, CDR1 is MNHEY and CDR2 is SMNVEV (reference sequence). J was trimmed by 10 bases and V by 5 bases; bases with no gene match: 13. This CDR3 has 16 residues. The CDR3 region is CASSQTGQGESSPLHF. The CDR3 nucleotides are TGTGCCAGCAGTCAGACTGGACAGGGAGAGAGCTCACCCCTCCACTTT.

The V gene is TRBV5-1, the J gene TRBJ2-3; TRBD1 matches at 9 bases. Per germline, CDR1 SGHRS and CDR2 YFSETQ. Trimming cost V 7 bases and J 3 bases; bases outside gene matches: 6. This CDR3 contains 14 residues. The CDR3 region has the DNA TGCGCCAGCGGCCGGGACAGGGAAACAGATACGCAGTATTTT. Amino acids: CASGRDRETDTQYF.

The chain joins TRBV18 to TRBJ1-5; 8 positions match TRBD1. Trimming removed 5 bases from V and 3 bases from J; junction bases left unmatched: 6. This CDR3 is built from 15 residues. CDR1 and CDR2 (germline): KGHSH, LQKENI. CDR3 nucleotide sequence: TGTGCCAGCTCAGCCGGACAGGGCGCCAATCAGCCCCAGCATTTT. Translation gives CASSAGQGANQPQHF.

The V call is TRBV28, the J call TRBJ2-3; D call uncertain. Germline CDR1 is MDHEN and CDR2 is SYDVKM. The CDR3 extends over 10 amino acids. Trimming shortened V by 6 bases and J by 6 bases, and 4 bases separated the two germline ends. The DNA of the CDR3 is TGTGCCAGCAGCCATGATACGCAGTATTTT. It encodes CASSHDTQYF.

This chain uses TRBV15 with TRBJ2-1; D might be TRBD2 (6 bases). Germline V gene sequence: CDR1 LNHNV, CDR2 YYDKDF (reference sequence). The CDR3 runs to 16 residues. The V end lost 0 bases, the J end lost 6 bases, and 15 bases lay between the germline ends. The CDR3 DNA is TGTGCCACCAGCAGAGATGGGGGGAGTCGTAGCAATGAGCAGTTCTTC. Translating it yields CATSRDGGSRSNEQFF.

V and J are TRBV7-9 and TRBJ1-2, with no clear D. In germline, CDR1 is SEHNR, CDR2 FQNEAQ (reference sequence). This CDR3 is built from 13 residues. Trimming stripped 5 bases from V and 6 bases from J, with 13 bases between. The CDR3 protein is CASSGRGVNGYTF. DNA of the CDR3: TGTGCCAGCAGCGGACGCGGGGTTAATGGCTACACCTTC.

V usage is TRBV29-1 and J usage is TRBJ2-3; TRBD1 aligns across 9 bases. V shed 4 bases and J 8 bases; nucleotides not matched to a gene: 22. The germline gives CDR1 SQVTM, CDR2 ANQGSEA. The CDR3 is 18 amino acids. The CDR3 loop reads CSVGSPSGTGRIEGTQYF. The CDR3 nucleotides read TGCAGCGTTGGTAGCCCTTCCGGGACAGGGAGGATTGAGGGTACGCAGTATTTT.

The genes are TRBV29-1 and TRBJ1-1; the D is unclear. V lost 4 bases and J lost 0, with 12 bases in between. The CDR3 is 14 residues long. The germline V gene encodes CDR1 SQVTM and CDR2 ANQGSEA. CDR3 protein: CSVGPRSMNTEAFF. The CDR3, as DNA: TGCAGCGTTGGTCCCAGGTCCATGAACACTGAAGCTTTCTTT.

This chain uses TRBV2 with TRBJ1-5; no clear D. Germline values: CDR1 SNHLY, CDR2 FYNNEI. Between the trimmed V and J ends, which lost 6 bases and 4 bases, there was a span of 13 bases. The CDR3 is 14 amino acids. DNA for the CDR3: TGTGCCAGCAGCGCTATTACCAAGAATCAGCCCCAGCATTTT. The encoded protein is CASSAITKNQPQHF.

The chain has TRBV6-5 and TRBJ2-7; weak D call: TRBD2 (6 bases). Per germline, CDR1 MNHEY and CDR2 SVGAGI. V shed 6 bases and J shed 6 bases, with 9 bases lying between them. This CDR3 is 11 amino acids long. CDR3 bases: TGTGCCAGCAGGACCGGGGGCGAGCAGTACTTC. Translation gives CASRTGGEQYF.

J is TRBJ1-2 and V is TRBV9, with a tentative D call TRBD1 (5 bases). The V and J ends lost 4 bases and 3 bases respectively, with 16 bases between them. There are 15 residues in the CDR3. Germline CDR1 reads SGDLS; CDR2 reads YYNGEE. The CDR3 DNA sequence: TGTGCCAGCAGCACCCGGCAGGGACTGTACTATGGCTACACCTTC. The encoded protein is CASSTRQGLYYGYTF.